Listed here is a single T cell receptor (beta chain). Its antigen is unknown. The sample holds no much larger clone one base away, and base qualities are not on file. This specimen comes from a study of T cell responses to AZD1222 COVID-19 vaccine (dated by TCRdb to about 2021). Looking at the study overall: AZD1222 recipients with second doses at about 4 weeks or about 12 weeks were pooled, because spike-specific TCR depth and breadth did not differ between schedules. A total of just over 230 trial participants underwent TCR sequencing, of whom some 210 received two doses of AZD1222 and approximately 25 received two doses of the MenACWY control vaccine. Trial participants were enrolled by age into 18-55, 56-69 and 70-plus year subgroups, with roughly 160, 29 and 62 TCR-sequenced participants respectively.

Paper-wide results and their limitations: Because no samples from the day 14 peak response were available, repertoires could be characterized only after the peak T cell response. Vaccine-associated CD4 TCRs spanned the whole spike protein, with dominant responses in regions 160-218 and 743-854. Participants were mostly white British, with more females than males. The authors suggested clonal diversity may have been underestimated. Only six or seven AZD1222 recipients were SARS-CoV-2 seropositive at baseline, limiting conclusions about previously exposed vaccinees. In the small 56-69-year group, the increase in depth fell short of significance, most likely because of low power. Epitopes outside the regions mutated in the B.1.351 and B.1.1.7 variants were reportedly recognized by nearly half of the unique spike-specific TCRs. Spike-specific TCR breadth and depth rose significantly after two AZD1222 doses compared with day 0 and with MenACWY recipients.

The CDR3 starts with the cysteine, ends with the phenylalanine, and has 11 residues. The DNA shown is the 33-base CDR3, in frame from base 1. V is shortened by 7 bases, J by 15 bases, and the region joining them spans 18 bases. For CDR1 and CDR2, the germline V gene lists SQVTM and ANQGSEA. Sample time point, as interpreted from the label and publication: baseline before first vaccination. Vaccinee samples were obtained from the UK trials COV001 and COV002, which included a single-blind randomized controlled phase 2/3 trial of AZD1222 (ChAdOx1 nCoV-19) in healthy adults. For TCRbeta chain sequencing, PBMC samples from trial participants were taken at day 0 and at day 28 after the second dose. The CDR3 regions of human TCRbeta chains were subjected to immunosequencing. The published analysis was carried out like this. TCRs in the repertoires were matched against a reference library of SARS-CoV-2-specific TCRs that had been generated with the MIRA antigen-specificity platform. Breadth was defined as the fraction of unique TCRs that were SARS-CoV-2-associated, and depth was defined as the fraction of total T cells that were SARS-CoV-2-associated. Using the MIRA data, each spike-specific TCR was mapped to the spike region that the TCR reacts to and placed in a CD4 or CD8 class. Log10-transformed breadth and depth values were compared by one-way ANOVA with Sidak's multiple comparisons tests. Not all clones reach the TCRdb copy of this immuneACCESS table, which keeps in-frame sequences only. Checked studies attribute under half of the gap to unresolved V genes and leave the rest unexplained. The DNA was the basis for D and trimming; V, J and clone size are from that table. This sample has about 97,000 clones in its table, and roughly 83% of those were observed once. The ten top clones hold more than 15% of the sample.

Material: peripheral blood, obtained on day 0 of AZD1222 vaccination. This sequence was found in an adult in good health. The sequence links TRBV29-1 to TRBJ1-4, with the identity of the D gene unclear. Here the CDR3 is given as CSARGPTELFF. The DNA sequence is given as TGCAGCGCCCGAGGACCCACGGAATTGTTTTTT.